This TCR beta chain was sequenced for a study of blood T cell repertoires in COVID-19 (TCRdb year 2020). At the level of the whole study: The collaborator samples originated in the United States, Italy and Spain and spanned the acute and convalescent phases of COVID-19. The prospective study material was composed of cDNA or gDNA derived from T cells, B-cell-depleted T cells, or PBMCs. Deeply sampled blood TCRbeta repertoires from subjects exposed to, actively infected with, or recovered from COVID-19 were included in the dataset. The repertoires were released in a freely available public database intended as a resource for research on the immune response to SARS-CoV-2. The samples were drawn from two sources: the first 160 participants of the ongoing ImmuneRACE study, and approximately 1,300 subjects contributed by 6 global collaborators. The sample metadata nearly always contained a de-identified subject ID, COVID-19 status, age in years and sex. HLA class I and class II types, where available, came from metadata supplied by the sample provider rather than from assay-based typing. Broader findings and caveats from the paper: The quantity of clinical and demographic metadata differed by source and by participant and was supplied without curation.

Including the terminal cysteine and phenylalanine, the CDR3 comprises 15 residues. Only the CDR3 part of the read is kept: 45 bases, read in frame from the first base. V gives up 10 bases and J gives up 1 base, and the segment between their germline ends measures 20 bases. CDR1 and CDR2 are read off the germline V gene as MDHEN and SYDVKM. The collaborating institutions used their own protocols to collect whole blood in K2EDTA tubes. Collaborator samples were shipped for TCRbeta analysis as frozen whole blood, isolated PBMCs, or DNA extracted from either sample type. TCRbeta CDR3 regions were amplified from genomic DNA by means of the immunoSEQ Assay, a bias-controlled multiplex PCR. The authors' pipeline ran thus. Within the assay, amplification of reference gene primers was used to estimate how many nucleated cells each sample contained. To quantify the absolute abundance of each unique TCRbeta CDR3 rearrangement, sequence reads were collapsed and filtered. For each sample, productive Simpson clonality was calculated as the square root of Simpson's diversity index across productive rearrangements. TCRdb retrieved this table from immuneACCESS and kept in-frame rearrangements only. Not all clones are present; in checked studies, unresolved V genes account for under half, and no reason is known for the remainder. Clone size and the V and J calls come from that table; the DNA yielded D and trimming. The sample table lists some 150,000 clones, around four fifths of them with a count of one. The ten biggest clones cover roughly 3% of the sample.

For this clone: The antigen it recognizes is unknown. Base qualities are not recorded, but no much larger clone differs from it by a single base.

Sequencing was performed on peripheral blood. The sequence was obtained from a woman aged 40 to 50 with active or convalescent COVID-19. Recombination joined TRBV28 with TRBJ2-7; a tentative D match to TRBD2 spans 6 bases. The DNA sequence reads TGTGCCACTCGAGGGAATAGCGGAGAATCCTACGAGCAGTACTTC. Its protein is CATRGNSGESYEQYF.